The 16 T cell receptor beta chains presented below share a single source sample, sequenced in a study of shared T cell receptors in the human thymus. Produced via immunoSEQ multiplex PCR; TCRdb's table is partial and in-frame only. The profile shows approximately 400,000 clones, 95% of them singletons. Source material: thymocytes. Receptors originate from a human donor.

The chain recombines TRBV4-3 with TRBJ2-2; D is ambiguous. The CDR3 spans 13 residues. Trimming shortened V by 1 base and J by 3 bases, and 3 bases separated the two germline ends. Looked up from germline, CDR1 is LGHNA and CDR2 is YSLEER. CDR3: CASSQVDTGELFF. For the CDR3, the DNA is TGCGCCAGCAGCCAAGTTGACACCGGGGAGCTGTTTTTT.

The rearrangement joins TRBV5-1 to TRBJ2-7, with D hard to call. Germline V gene lookup returns CDR1 SGHRS and CDR2 YFSETQ. V lost 3 bases and J lost 7, with 14 bases in between. The CDR3 extends over 13 amino acids. CDR3 in amino acids: CASSSPKSKEQYF. Written as DNA, the CDR3 is TGCGCCAGCAGCTCCCCCAAGAGCAAGGAGCAGTACTTC.

The chain recombines TRBV30 with TRBJ2-1; 7 bases line up with TRBD1. The germline CDR1 and CDR2 sequences are GTSNPN and SVGIG (reference sequence). The CDR3 is made up of 17 amino acids. Unmatched junction bases numbered 11, after V lost 0 bases and J lost 3 bases. The CDR3: CAWSVLKNSGGYNEQFF. The CDR3 DNA sequence: TGTGCCTGGAGTGTACTAAAGAACTCAGGGGGCTACAATGAGCAGTTCTTC. Looking up the rest from reference TRBV30 and TRBJ2-1 gives the full variable domain: SQTIHQWPATLVQPVGSPLSLECTVEGTSNPNLYWYRQAAGRGLQLLFYSVGIGQISSEVPQNLSASRPQDRQFILSSKKLLLSDSGFYLCAWSVLKNSGGYNEQFFGPGTRLTVL.

This chain links TRBV5-3 with TRBJ2-1; possibly TRBD1 or TRBD2 for D (6 bases each). TRBV5-3 qualifies as an ORF whose function is uncertain. The CDR3 sequence is 12 residues long. The germline V and J ends were trimmed by 7 bases and 9 bases, with 14 bases remaining between them. The CDR3 is CARGCGGREQFF. CDR3 nucleotide sequence: TGTGCCAGAGGATGTGGGGGGCGTGAGCAGTTCTTC.

V gene TRBV5-1 combines with J gene TRBJ2-5; the D gene is possibly TRBD2 (5 bases). Trimming removed 0 bases at V and 1 base at J, with 13 bases between. The V gene's germline CDR1 is SGHRS and CDR2 YFSETQ. The CDR3 spans 16 residues. CDR3 DNA sequence: TGCGCCAGCAGCTTGGACGGGGTGGAGACCCAAGAGACCCAGTACTTC. Amino acids: CASSLDGVETQETQYF. Filled out from reference TRBV5-1 and TRBJ2-5, the complete variable domain reads KAGVTQTPRYLIKTRGQQVTLSCSPISGHRSVSWYQQTPGQGLQFLFEYFSETQRNKGNFPGRFSGRQFSNSRSEMNVSTLELGDSALYLCASSLDGVETQETQYFGPGTRLLVL.

The V gene is TRBV27, the J gene TRBJ1-4; D ambiguous. The germline V gene has CDR1 MNHEY and CDR2 SMNVEV (reference sequence). This CDR3 contains 16 residues. The V and J ends lost 3 bases and 0 bases respectively, with 11 bases between them. CDR3 amino acids: CASSLRQTSTNEKLFF. Written as DNA, the CDR3 is TGTGCCAGCAGTTTGAGGCAGACCTCAACTAATGAAAAACTGTTTTTT.

V is TRBV10-3 and J is TRBJ2-7, with unresolved D. The CDR3 runs to 14 residues. V lost 3 bases and J 2 bases, leaving 11 bases between the germline ends. CDR1 and CDR2 (germline): ENHRY, SYGVKD. As DNA, the CDR3 is TGTGCCATCAGTGACCCAGCGTCGACCTACGAGCAGTACTTC. Translated: CAISDPASTYEQYF.

The genes are TRBV15 and TRBJ2-7; 13 nucleotides match TRBD2. The CDR3 runs to 20 residues. The germline V gene encodes CDR1 LNHNV and CDR2 YYDKDF (reference sequence). The J segment lost 7 bases and the V segment lost 4 bases, leaving 22 bases of the junction unmatched. Here the CDR3 DNA reads TGTGCCACCAGCAAACCGGACGGACTAGCGGGAGTGTTTGTGTCGCGAGAGCAGTACTTC. Translation: CATSKPDGLAGVFVSREQYF.

The chain carries TRBV10-3 and TRBJ2-6; tentative D call: TRBD1 (6 bases). The CDR3 is made up of 18 amino acids. The germline V gene encodes CDR1 ENHRY and CDR2 SYGVKD. The V end was cut by 4 bases, the J end by 2 bases, with 18 bases between. The CDR3 spells CAISGLRQERTGANVLTF. The CDR3, as DNA: TGTGCCATCAGTGGTCTGCGACAGGAACGCACTGGGGCCAACGTCCTGACTTTC.

The chain employs TRBV30 and TRBJ1-3; D might be TRBD1 (6 bases). There are 15 residues in the CDR3. CDR1 GTSNPN and CDR2 SVGIG come from the germline V gene (reference sequence). Trimming took 5 bases from V and 0 from J, leaving 14 bases between them. The CDR3 protein is CAWGDRPTSGNTIYF. The CDR3 DNA reads as TGTGCCTGGGGAGACAGGCCTACCTCTGGAAACACCATATATTTT.

The CDR3 spells CASTYKRTGSTDTQYF. CDR3 DNA: TGTGCCAGCACCTACAAGCGGACAGGCTCCACAGATACGCAGTATTTT. This sequence joins TRBV5-4 and TRBJ2-3, with 7 bases aligning to TRBD1. The CDR3 has 16 residues. Germline V CDR1 and CDR2: SGHNT, YYREEE (reference sequence). With V trimmed by 6 bases and J by 2 bases, 12 bases remained unmatched.

The chain is built from TRBV5-6 and TRBJ2-1; no reliable D call. V lost 4 bases, J lost 6 bases, and 8 bases lay in between. From germline, CDR1 is SGHDT and CDR2 YYEEEE. The CDR3 covers 12 residues. The CDR3 DNA is TGTGCCAGCAGCCAACACAGCAATGAGCAGTTCTTC. Its translation: CASSQHSNEQFF.

The chain joins TRBV10-3 to TRBJ1-5; D may be TRBD1 (5 bases). Germline V lookup: CDR1 ENHRY, CDR2 SYGVKD. Trimming shortened V by 6 bases and J by 2 bases, and 17 bases separated the two germline ends. The CDR3 is 16 amino acids. DNA of the CDR3: TGTGCCATCAGAGGGGACGGGACCGGAGGCAATCAGCCCCAGCATTTT. This codes for CAIRGDGTGGNQPQHF.

The chain employs TRBV7-9 and TRBJ2-6; TRBD1 matches at 9 bases. The germline V gene has CDR1 SEHNR and CDR2 FQNEAQ (reference sequence). The CDR3 length is 16 residues. V shed 2 bases, J shed 4 bases, and the junction held 3 bases outside the gene matches. The chain's CDR3 is CASSLRTGAGANVLTF. In DNA, the CDR3 is TGTGCCAGCAGCTTAAGGACAGGGGCAGGGGCCAACGTCCTGACTTTC.

The CDR3 protein is CASYPGQGPDNTGELFF. The CDR3 bases are TGTGCCAGCTACCCGGGACAGGGACCCGACAACACCGGGGAGCTGTTTTTT. The chain couples TRBV28 to TRBJ2-2; TRBD1 matches 9 bases. The CDR3 totals 17 residues. Germline CDR1 MDHEN, CDR2 SYDVKM. The junction had 12 bases not matched to a gene; V was cut back by 8 bases and J by 2 bases.

The chain recombines TRBV5-1 with TRBJ1-1; tentatively, D is TRBD1 (5 bases). Germline V gives CDR1 SGHRS, CDR2 YFSETQ. The CDR3 loop spans 12 amino acids. V lost 0 bases, J lost 7 bases, and 7 bases lay in between. CDR3 loop: CASSLVGVEAFF. CDR3 sequence (DNA): TGCGCCAGCAGCTTGGTAGGGGTTGAAGCTTTCTTT.